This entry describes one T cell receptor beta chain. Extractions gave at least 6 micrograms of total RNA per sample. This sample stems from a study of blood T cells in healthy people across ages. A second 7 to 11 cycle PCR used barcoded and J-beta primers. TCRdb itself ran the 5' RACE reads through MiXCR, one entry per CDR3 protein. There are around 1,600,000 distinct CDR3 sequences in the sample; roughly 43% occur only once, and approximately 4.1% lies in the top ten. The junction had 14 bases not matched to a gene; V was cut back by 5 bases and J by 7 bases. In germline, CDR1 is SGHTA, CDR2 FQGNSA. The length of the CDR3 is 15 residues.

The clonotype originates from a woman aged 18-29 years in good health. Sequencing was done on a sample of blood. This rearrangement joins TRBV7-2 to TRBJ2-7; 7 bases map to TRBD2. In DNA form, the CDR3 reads TGTGCCAGCAGCCCTGGACTAGTCATCTACAATGAGCAGTACTTC. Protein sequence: CASSPGLVIYNEQYF.